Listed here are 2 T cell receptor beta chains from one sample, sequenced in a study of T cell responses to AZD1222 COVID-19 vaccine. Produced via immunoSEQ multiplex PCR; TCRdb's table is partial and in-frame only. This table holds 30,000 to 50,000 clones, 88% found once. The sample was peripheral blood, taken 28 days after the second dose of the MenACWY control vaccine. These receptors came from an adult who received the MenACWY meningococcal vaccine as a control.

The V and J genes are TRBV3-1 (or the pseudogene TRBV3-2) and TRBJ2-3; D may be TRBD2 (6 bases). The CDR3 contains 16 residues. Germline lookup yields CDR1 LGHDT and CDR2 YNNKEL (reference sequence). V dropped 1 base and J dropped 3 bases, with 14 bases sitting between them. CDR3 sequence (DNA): TGTGCCAGCAGCCAAGTCCTAGCGAGGGGTACAGATACGCAGTATTTT. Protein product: CASSQVLARGTDTQYF.

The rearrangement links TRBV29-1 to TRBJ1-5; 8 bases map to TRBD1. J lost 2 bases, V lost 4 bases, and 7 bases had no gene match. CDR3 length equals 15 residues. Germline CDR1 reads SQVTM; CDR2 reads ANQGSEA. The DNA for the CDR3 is TGCAGCGTTGCATTCGAGACAGGGGGCAATCAGCCCCAGCATTTT. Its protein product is CSVAFETGGNQPQHF.